This TCR beta chain derives from a study of blood T cell repertoires in COVID-19. As for the study in general: Researchers got acute and convalescent COVID-19 samples from the United States, Italy and Spain. PBMCs, B-cell-depleted T cells, or T cells provided the cDNA or gDNA that made up the material.

The CDR3 extends over 18 amino acids. V lost 5 bases to trimming and J lost 0 bases, with 19 bases between them. Germline assignment: CDR1 MDHEN and CDR2 SYDVKM. As processed by the authors: Estimation of nucleated cell counts relied on the amplification of reference gene primers. Profiling relied on immunoSEQ multiplex PCR, and the TCRdb table lists in-frame clones only, not all of them. That table furnishes V, J and clone size, whereas the DNA furnished D and trimming. The sample contains 200,000 to 250,000 clones, more than 75% of which appear only once. The chain recombines TRBV28 with TRBJ2-2; no reliable D call. The TCR sequence derives from a woman aged 55-70 years who had recovered from COVID-19. The source material was peripheral blood. This CDR3 reads CASSNGARIRPNTGELFF. CDR3 nucleotides: TGTGCCAGCAGTAACGGAGCCCGAATCCGTCCGAACACCGGGGAGCTGTTTTTT.